This T cell receptor beta chain was sequenced during a study of T cell repertoires in cytomegalovirus infection. Overall study: CMV epitopes used comprised recently identified HLA-C-restricted ones and well-studied HLA-B-restricted ones. Through public TCR beta signatures, both CMV infection and matching HLA type were indicated.

On this clonotype itself: What it binds is not known.

CDR3 size: 14 residues. From germline, CDR1 is ENHRY and CDR2 SYGVKD. V was pared by 10 bases and J by 0 bases, with 5 bases of the junction left unmatched. TCRdb analysed the reads with MiXCR anew, one entry per CDR3 protein. Of about 400,000 distinct CDR3 sequences listed, around a third are singletons. V and J are TRBV10-3 and TRBJ2-1, with 8 bases identical to TRBD2. Sequences were derived from cultured PBMCs, sampled from culture after CMV antigen stimulation. This TCR was sampled from a human donor in good health (CMV status not recorded). Some clones in this sample may be carry-over from other donors' samples. CDR3 nucleotide sequence: TGTGCCACGAAAAGCGGGGGCTCCTACAATGAGCAGTTCTTC. Amino acids: CATKSGGSYNEQFF.